This T cell receptor (beta chain) was sequenced during a study of shared clonotypes between healthy human individuals. Whole-study context: Aged 18 to 49, the donors were a couple of women and a few men. Three CD4 naive, three CD4 memory, two CD8 naive and one CD8 memory plate were used per donor.

Germline V gene lookup returns CDR1 SQVTM and CDR2 ANQGSEA. This CDR3 spans 19 amino acids. The V gene end was trimmed by 2 bases and the J gene end by 0 bases; junction bases not matched to a gene: 13. On this clone itself: Its target is unknown.

Study observations and caveats: Generation of non-shared clonotypes was less probable than generation of clonotypes shared by all four donors.

Measured with immunoSEQ multiplex PCR; TCRdb has only the in-frame clones, and not every one. The table records approximately 2.5 million clones, 93% of them present only once. The gene calls are TRBV29-1 and TRBJ2-5; TRBD1 agrees at 12 bases. The sequence was obtained from a young man in good health. Some clones in this sample may be carry-over from other donors' samples. Material for sequencing was naive CD4+ T cells from PBMCs. Subset: CD45RA+ positively selected. CDR3 sequence reads: CSVELLYGTGGHHQETQYF. In DNA, the CDR3 is TGCAGCGTTGAACTATTGTACGGGACAGGGGGCCATCACCAAGAGACCCAGTACTTC.